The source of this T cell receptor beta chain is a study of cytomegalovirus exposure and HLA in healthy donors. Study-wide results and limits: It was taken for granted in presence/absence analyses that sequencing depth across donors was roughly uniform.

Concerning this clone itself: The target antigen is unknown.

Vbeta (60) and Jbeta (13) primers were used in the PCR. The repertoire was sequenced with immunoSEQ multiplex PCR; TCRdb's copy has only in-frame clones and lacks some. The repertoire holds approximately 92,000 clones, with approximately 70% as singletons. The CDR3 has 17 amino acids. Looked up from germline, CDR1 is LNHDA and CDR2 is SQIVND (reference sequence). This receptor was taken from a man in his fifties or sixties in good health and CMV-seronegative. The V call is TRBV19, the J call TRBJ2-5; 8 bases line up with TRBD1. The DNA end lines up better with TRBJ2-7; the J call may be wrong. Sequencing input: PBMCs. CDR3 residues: CASSIGSGGRGQDEQYF. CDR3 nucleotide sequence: TGTGCCAGTAGTATTGGGTCCGGCGGCAGGGGGCAGGACGAGCAGTACTTC.